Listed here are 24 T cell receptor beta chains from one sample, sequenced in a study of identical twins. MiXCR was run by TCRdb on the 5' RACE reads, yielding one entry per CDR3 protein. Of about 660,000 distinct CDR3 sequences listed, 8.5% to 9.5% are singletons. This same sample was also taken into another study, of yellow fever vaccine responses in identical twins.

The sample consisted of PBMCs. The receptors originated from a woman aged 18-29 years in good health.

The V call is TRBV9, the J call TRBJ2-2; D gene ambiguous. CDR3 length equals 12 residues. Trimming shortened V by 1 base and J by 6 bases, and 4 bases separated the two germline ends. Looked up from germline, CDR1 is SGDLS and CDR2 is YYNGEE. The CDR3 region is CASSVNPGELFF. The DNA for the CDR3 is TGTGCCAGCAGCGTAAATCCCGGGGAGCTGTTTTTT.

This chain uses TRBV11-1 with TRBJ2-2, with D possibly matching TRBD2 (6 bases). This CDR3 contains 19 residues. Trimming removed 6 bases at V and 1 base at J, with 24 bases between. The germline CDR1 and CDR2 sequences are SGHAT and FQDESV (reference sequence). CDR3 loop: CASRKENRASGENTGELFF. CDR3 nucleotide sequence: TGTGCCAGCAGAAAAGAGAACCGTGCTTCGGGGGAGAACACCGGGGAGCTGTTTTTT.

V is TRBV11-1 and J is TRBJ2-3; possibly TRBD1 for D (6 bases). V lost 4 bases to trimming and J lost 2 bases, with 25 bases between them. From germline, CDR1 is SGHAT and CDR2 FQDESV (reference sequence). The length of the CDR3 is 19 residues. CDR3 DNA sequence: TGTGCCAGCAGCTCACCCAGGGGCCTTGTAGGACACAACACAGATACGCAGTATTTT. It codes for CASSSPRGLVGHNTDTQYF.

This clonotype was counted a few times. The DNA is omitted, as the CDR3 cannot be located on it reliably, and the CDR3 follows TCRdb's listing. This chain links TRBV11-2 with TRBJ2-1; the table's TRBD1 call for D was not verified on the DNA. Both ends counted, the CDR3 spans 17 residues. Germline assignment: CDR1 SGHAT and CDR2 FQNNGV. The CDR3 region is CASSFLWGLSSDNEQFF.

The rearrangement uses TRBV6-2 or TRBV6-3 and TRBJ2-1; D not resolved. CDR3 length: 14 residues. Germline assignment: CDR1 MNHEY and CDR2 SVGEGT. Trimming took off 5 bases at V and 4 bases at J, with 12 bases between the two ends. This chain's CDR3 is CASSLRPEYNEQFF. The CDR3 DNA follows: TGTGCCAGCAGTCTCAGACCAGAATACAATGAGCAGTTCTTC.

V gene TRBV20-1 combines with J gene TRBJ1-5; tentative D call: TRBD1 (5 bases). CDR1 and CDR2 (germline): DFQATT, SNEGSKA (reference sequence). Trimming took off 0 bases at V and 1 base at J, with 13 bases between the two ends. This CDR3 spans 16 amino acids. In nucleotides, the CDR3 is TGCAGTGCTAGAGATCTTACAGGTCTAAGCAATCAGCCCCAGCATTTT. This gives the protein CSARDLTGLSNQPQHF.

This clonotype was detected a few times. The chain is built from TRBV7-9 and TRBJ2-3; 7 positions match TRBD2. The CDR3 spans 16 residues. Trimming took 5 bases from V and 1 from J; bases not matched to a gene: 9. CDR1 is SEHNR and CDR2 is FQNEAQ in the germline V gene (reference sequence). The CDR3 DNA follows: TGTGCCAGCAGCCCAGGACTAGAAGGAGGCACAGATACGCAGTATTTT. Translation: CASSPGLEGGTDTQYF.

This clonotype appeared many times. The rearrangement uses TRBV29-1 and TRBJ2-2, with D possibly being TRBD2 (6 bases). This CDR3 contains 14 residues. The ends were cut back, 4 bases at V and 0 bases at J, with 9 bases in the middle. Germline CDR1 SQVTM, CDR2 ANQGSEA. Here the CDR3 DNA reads TGCAGCGTTGGGGGACTCGCGAACACCGGGGAGCTGTTTTTT. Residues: CSVGGLANTGELFF.

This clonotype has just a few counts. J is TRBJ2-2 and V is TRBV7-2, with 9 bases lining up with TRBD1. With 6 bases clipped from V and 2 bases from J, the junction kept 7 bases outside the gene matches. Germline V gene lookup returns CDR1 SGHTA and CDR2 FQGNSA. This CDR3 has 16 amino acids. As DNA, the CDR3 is TGTGCCAGCAGGCATACGGGACAGGGAAACACCGGGGAGCTGTTTTTT. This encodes CASRHTGQGNTGELFF.

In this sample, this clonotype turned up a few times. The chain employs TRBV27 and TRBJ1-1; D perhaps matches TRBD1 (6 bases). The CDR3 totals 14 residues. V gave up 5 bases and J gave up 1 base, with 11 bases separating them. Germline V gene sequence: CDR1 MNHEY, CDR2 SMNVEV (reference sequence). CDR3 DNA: TGTGCCAGCAGTACCCGACAGGAGAACACTGAAGCTTTCTTT. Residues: CASSTRQENTEAFF.

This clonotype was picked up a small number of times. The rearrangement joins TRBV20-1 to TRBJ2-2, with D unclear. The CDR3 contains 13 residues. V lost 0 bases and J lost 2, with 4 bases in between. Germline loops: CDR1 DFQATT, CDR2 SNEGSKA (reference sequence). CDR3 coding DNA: TGCAGTGCTAGAGACATCAACACCGGGGAGCTGTTTTTT. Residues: CSARDINTGELFF.

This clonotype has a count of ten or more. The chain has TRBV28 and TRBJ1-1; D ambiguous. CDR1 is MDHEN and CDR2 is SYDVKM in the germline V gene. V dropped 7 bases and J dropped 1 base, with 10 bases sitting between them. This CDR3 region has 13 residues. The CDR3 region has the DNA TGTGCCAGCACCGGTCCGCGGAACACTGAAGCTTTCTTT. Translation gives CASTGPRNTEAFF.

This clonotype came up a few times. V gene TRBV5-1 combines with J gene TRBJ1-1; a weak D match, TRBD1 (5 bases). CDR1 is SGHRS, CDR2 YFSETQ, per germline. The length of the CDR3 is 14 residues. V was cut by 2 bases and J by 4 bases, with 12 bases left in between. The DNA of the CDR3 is TGCGCCAGCAGCTTAGGACACGGGCCCACTGAAGCTTTCTTT. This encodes CASSLGHGPTEAFF.

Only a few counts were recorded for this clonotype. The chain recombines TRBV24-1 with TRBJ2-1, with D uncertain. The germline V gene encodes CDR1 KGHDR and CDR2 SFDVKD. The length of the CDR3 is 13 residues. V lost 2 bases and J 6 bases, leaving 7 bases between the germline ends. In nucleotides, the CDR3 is TGTGCCACCAGTGATTCTCCTTCCAATGAGCAGTTCTTC. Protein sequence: CATSDSPSNEQFF.

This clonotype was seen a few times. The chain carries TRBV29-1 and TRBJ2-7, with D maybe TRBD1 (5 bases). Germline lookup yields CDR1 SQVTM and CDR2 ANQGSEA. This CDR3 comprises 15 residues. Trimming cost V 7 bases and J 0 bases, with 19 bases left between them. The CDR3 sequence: CSAGAGQAFSYEQYF. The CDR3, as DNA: TGCAGCGCTGGGGCAGGGCAGGCCTTCTCCTACGAGCAGTACTTC.

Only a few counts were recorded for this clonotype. CDR3 loop: CSASSGGGPREQYF. CDR3 nucleotides: TGCAGTGCTAGTTCGGGGGGGGGGCCTCGAGAGCAGTACTTC. This chain links TRBV20-1 with TRBJ2-7, with 8 bases fitting TRBD2. Germline V lookup: CDR1 DFQATT, CDR2 SNEGSKA (reference sequence). The CDR3 has 14 amino acids. V lost 3 bases and J lost 7; bases outside the gene matches: 11.

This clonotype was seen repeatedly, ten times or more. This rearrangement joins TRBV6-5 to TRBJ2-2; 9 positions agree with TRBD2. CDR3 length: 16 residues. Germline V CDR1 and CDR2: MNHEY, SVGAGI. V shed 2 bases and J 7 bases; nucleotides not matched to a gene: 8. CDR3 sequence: CASSYTIAGDVGELFF. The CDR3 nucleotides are TGTGCCAGCAGTTACACAATAGCGGGAGATGTCGGGGAGCTGTTTTTT.

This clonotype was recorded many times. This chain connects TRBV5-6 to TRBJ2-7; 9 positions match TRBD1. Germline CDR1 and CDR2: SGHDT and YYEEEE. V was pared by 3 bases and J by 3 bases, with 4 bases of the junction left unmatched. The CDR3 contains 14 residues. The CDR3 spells CASSSGTGHYEQYF. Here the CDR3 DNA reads TGTGCCAGCAGCTCCGGGACAGGGCACTACGAGCAGTACTTC.

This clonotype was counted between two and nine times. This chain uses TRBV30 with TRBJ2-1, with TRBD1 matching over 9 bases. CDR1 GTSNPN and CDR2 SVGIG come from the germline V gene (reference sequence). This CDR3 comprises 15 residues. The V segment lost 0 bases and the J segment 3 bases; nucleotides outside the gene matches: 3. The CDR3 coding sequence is TGTGCCTGGAGTGTACAGGGGGCGAACTACAATGAGCAGTTCTTC. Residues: CAWSVQGANYNEQFF.

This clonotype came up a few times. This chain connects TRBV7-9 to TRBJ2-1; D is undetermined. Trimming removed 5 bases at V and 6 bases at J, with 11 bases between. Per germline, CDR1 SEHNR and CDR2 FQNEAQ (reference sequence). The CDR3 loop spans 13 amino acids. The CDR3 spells CASSNTESNEQFF. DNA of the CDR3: TGTGCCAGCAGCAACACAGAGAGCAATGAGCAGTTCTTC.

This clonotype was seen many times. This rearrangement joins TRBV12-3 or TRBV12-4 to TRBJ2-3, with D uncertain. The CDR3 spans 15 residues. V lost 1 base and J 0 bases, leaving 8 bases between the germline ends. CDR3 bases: TGTGCCAGCAGTTTAGTAACGAGAAGCACAGATACGCAGTATTTT. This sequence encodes CASSLVTRSTDTQYF.

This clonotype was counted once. The CDR3 protein is CASRFRAGTGSNYGYTF. CDR3 nucleotides: TGTGCCAGCAGGTTCCGCGCCGGGACAGGGTCTAACTATGGCTACACCTTC. The chain carries TRBV12-3 or TRBV12-4 and TRBJ1-2, with 9 positions matching TRBD1. This CDR3 spans 17 amino acids. Losses at the gene ends were 6 bases for V and 0 bases for J; bases not matched to a gene: 11.

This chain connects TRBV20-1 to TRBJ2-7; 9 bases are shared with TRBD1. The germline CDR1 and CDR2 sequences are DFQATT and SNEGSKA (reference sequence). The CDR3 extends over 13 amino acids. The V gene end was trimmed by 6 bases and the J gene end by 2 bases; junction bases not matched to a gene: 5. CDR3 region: CSATGQGTYEQYF. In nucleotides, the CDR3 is TGCAGTGCCACGGGACAGGGCACCTACGAGCAGTACTTC.

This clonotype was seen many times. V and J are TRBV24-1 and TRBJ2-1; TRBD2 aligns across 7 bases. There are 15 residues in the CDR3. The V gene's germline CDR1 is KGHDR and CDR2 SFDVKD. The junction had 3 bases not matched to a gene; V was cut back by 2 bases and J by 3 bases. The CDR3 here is CATSDWTRNYNEQFF. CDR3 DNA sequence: TGTGCCACCAGTGATTGGACTAGGAACTACAATGAGCAGTTCTTC.